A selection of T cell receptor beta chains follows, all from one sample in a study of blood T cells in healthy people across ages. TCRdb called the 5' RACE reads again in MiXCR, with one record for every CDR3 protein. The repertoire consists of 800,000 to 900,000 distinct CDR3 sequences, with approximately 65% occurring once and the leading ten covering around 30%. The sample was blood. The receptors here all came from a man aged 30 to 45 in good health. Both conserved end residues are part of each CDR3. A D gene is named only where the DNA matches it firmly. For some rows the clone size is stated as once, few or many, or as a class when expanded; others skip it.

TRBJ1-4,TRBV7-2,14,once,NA,CASSSQATNEKLFF,TGTGCCAGCAGCTCACAGGCAACTAATGAAAAACTGTTTTTT
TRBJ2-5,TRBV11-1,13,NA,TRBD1,CASRQGNAETQYF,TGTGCCAGCAGACAGGGGAATGCAGAGACCCAGTACTTC
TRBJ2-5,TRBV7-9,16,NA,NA,CASSSIRDRPPETQYF,TGTGCCAGCAGCTCGATCCGGGACCGACCGCCAGAGACCCAGTACTTC
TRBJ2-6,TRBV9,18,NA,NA,CASSVKRGAGSGANVLTF,TGTGCCAGCAGCGTAAAAAGGGGGGCCGGCTCTGGGGCCAACGTCCTGACTTTC
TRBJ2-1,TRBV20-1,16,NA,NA,CSASPSTTSSYNEQFF,TGCAGTGCTAGCCCCTCGACTACGAGCTCCTACAATGAGCAGTTCTTC
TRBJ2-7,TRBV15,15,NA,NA,CATSRDRTGRYEQYF,TGTGCCACCAGCAGAGATCGAACAGGTCGCTACGAGCAGTACTTC
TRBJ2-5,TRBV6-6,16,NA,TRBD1,CASSYPSAGGQETQYF,TGTGCCAGCAGTTACCCTTCCGCAGGGGGCCAAGAGACCCAGTACTTC
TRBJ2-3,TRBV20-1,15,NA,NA,CSARDMVRYADTQYF,TGCAGTGCTAGAGATATGGTTAGGTATGCAGATACGCAGTATTTT
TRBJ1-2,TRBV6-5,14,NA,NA,CASSFGVTNYGYTF,TGTGCCAGCAGTTTTGGGGTTACTAACTATGGCTACACCTTC
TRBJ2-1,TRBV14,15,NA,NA,CASSVGAYLRNEQFF,TGTGCCAGCAGCGTCGGGGCCTACCTACGCAATGAGCAGTTCTTC
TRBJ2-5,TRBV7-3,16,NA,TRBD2,CASSLTSGGALETQYF,TGTGCCAGCAGCTTAACTAGCGGGGGGGCCTTAGAGACCCAGTACTTC
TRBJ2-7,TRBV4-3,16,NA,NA,CASSQGTAGLSYEQYF,TGCGCCAGCAGCCAAGGTACGGCAGGCCTCTCCTACGAGCAGTACTTC
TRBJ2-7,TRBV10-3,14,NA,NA,CAISESRAADEQYF,TGTGCCATCAGTGAGTCGCGGGCCGCTGACGAGCAGTACTTC
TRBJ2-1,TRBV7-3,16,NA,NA,CASSLVETVLHNEQFF,TGTGCCAGCAGCTTAGTAGAGACCGTGCTACACAATGAGCAGTTCTTC
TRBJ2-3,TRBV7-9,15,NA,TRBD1,CASSLRTGPTDTQYF,TGTGCCAGCAGCTTACGGACAGGGCCCACAGATACGCAGTATTTT
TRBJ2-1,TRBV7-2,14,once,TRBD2,CASSSSGGPSGQFF,TGTGCCAGCAGTTCTAGCGGGGGGCCCTCTGGGCAGTTCTTC
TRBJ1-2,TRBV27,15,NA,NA,CASSLWAIGGYGYTF,TGTGCCAGCAGTTTGTGGGCAATCGGGGGCTATGGCTACACCTTC
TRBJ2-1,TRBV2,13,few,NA,CASSPDNSNEQFF,TGTGCCAGCAGTCCAGACAACAGTAATGAGCAGTTCTTC
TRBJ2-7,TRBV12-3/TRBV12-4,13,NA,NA,CASSLSLPREQYF,TGTGCCAGCAGCCTTTCCCTACCCCGGGAGCAGTACTTC
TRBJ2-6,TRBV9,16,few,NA,CASSHGGGSGANVLTF,TGTGCCAGCAGTCACGGAGGAGGTTCTGGGGCCAACGTCCTGACTTTC
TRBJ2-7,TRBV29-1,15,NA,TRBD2,CSVESPGLGNYEQYF,TGCAGCGTTGAGTCCCCGGGACTAGGGAACTACGAGCAGTACTTC
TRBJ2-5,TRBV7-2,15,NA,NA,CASSLRQRYIETQYF,TGTGCCAGCAGCCTCCGCCAGCGGTACATAGAGACCCAGTACTTC
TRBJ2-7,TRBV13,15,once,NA,CASSQVGGALREQYF,TGTGCCAGCAGTCAGGTAGGCGGGGCCCTCCGCGAGCAGTACTTC
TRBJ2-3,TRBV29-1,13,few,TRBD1,CSVKGTVTDTQYF,TGCAGCGTCAAAGGGACAGTTACAGATACGCAGTATTTT
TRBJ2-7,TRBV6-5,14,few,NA,CASSSGFYHNEQYF,TGTGCCAGCAGTTCGGGATTTTACCATAACGAGCAGTACTTC
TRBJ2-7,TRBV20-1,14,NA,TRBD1,CSAAGQGHSYEQYF,TGCAGTGCGGCCGGACAGGGTCACTCCTACGAGCAGTACTTC
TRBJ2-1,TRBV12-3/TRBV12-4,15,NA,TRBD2,CASSPSGSAYNEQFF,TGTGCCAGCAGTCCAAGCGGGAGCGCCTACAATGAGCAGTTCTTC
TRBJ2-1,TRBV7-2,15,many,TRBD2,CASSLKRGANNEQFF,TGTGCCAGCAGCTTAAAGCGGGGGGCCAACAATGAGCAGTTCTTC
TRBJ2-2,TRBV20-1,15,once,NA,CSAKDIPWDTGELFF,TGCAGTGCCAAAGACATACCGTGGGACACCGGGGAGCTGTTTTTT
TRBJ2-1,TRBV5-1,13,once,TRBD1,CASSVETGGEQFF,TGCGCCAGCAGCGTAGAGACAGGGGGTGAGCAGTTCTTC
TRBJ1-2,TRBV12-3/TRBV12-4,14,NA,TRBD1,CASSPDRGENGYTF,TGTGCCAGCAGTCCCGACAGGGGAGAGAATGGCTACACCTTC
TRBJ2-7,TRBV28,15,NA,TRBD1,CASSYGQDPSYEQYF,TGTGCCAGCAGTTACGGACAGGACCCCTCCTACGAGCAGTACTTC
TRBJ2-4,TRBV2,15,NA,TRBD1,CASSFGQGMLNIQYF,TGTGCCAGCAGCTTCGGACAGGGGATGTTAAACATTCAGTACTTC
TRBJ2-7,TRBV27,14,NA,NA,CASSLDGPSYEQYF,TGTGCCAGCAGTTTAGACGGTCCCTCCTACGAGCAGTACTTC
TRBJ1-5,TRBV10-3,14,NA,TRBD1,CAIRETGTDQPQHF,TGTGCCATCAGGGAGACAGGGACGGATCAGCCCCAGCATTTT
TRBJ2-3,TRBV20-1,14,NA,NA,CSANLSPLADTQYF,TGCAGTGCGAACCTGAGCCCACTCGCAGATACGCAGTATTTT
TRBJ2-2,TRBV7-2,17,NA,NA,CASSLPKGGLNTGELFF,TGTGCCAGCAGCCTACCTAAGGGGGGACTGAACACCGGGGAGCTGTTTTTT
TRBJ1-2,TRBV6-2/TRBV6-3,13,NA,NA,CASSFPGTPPYTF,TGTGCCAGCAGCTTTCCGGGTACCCCACCTTACACCTTC
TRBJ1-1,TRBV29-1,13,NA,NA,CSGEQGLNTEAFF,TGCAGCGGCGAACAGGGTTTGAACACTGAAGCTTTCTTT
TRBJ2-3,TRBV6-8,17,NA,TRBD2,CASSPPRTSETTDTQYF,TGTGCCAGCAGTCCACCGCGGACTAGCGAGACCACAGATACGCAGTATTTT
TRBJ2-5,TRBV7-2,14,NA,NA,CASSLGSNQETQYF,TGTGCCAGCAGCTTAGGCTCAAATCAAGAGACCCAGTACTTC
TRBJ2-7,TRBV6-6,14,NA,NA,CASSSLGSSYEQYF,TGTGCCAGCAGTTCACTAGGGAGCTCCTACGAGCAGTACTTC
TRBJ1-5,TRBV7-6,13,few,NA,CASSLSSGQPQHF,TGTGCCAGCAGCTTATCCTCCGGACAGCCCCAGCATTTT
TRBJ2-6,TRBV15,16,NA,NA,CATSSFQGSGANVLTF,TGTGCCACCAGCAGTTTCCAGGGCTCCGGGGCCAACGTCCTGACTTTC
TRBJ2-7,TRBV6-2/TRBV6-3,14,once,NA,CASSSLLGSPEQYF,TGTGCCAGCAGCTCCCTGCTGGGGTCTCCCGAGCAGTACTTC
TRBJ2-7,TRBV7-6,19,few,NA,CASSLGGARHLKRSYEQYF,TGTGCCAGCAGCTTAGGAGGGGCTAGACACCTTAAGAGGTCCTACGAGCAGTACTTC
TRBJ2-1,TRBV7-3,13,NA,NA,CASSRGSDNEQFF,TGTGCCAGCAGCCGAGGTTCTGACAATGAGCAGTTCTTC